This TCR beta chain emerged from a study of OX40 agonist ivuxolimab in advanced cancers. For the wider study: Ivuxolimab was an agonistic, fully human IgG2 monoclonal antibody directed against OX40 (CD134), a costimulatory receptor. Intravenous ivuxolimab was administered to patients every 2 weeks at six dose levels: 0.01, 0.1, 0.3, 1.5, 3 and 10 mg/kg. Of the approximately 54 patients in dose escalation, 19 had hepatocellular carcinoma, some 15 had melanoma, 9 had renal cell carcinoma and 9 had head and neck cancer. In the dose-escalation cohort, 82.7% of patients were male, and the mean age was approximately 64 years, with a range of roughly 20 to 80. Patients were allowed to have had prior anti-PD-1, anti-PD-L1 or anti-CTLA-4 therapy, and 30% to 50% of the dose-escalation patients had previously received checkpoint inhibitors. Three dose-escalation patients achieved partial responses, one with hepatocellular carcinoma and two with cutaneous melanoma. Peripheral TCRbeta sequencing was intended to test whether TCR sequence diversity was altered and clonal T-cell expansion was caused by ivuxolimab. The monotherapy dose-escalation portion (N of about 49 patients) of the phase I ivuxolimab trial is reported in the paper. Overall results and qualifications from the work: Partial responders in the 0.1-3.0 mg/kg groups had among the lowest normalized peripheral clonal expansion, especially among CD8+ T cells. After ivuxolimab, expanded clones were on average more numerous among CD8+ T cells than among CD4+ T cells. At doses from 0.1 to 3.0 mg/kg, clonal expansion was seen in both CD4+ and CD8+ blood T cells between baseline and week 6. Antigen specificity was not determined for the clonally expanded peripheral T cells. Low levels of normalized T-cell clonal expansion were also seen in some patients who did not respond.

Measured from the cysteine to the phenylalanine, the CDR3 is 13 residues long. Of all the DNA, just the CDR3 is kept, 39 bases in frame from base 1. V lost 2 bases and J lost 7 bases; the stretch between them is 11 bases long. CDR1 and CDR2, per the germline V gene, are SGDLS and YYNGEE. Genomic DNA was extracted from sorted cells for sequencing of the TCRbeta CDR3 region. TCRbeta CDR3 regions were sequenced using the immunoSEQ Assay. TCRdb limited this immuneACCESS table to in-frame rearrangements with V and J called. A share of clones is missing; checked studies link under half to unresolved V genes, and the rest is unexplained. For this sample there are under 95,000 clones; around nine tenths appear just once. The ten most abundant clones make up 0.7% to 0.9% of the sample. Patients with a history of autoimmune disease or receiving systemic immunosuppression were excluded from the trial. Peripheral blood for TCR sequencing was collected from all dose cohorts at baseline, on cycle 4 day 1, and on cycle 7 day 1. Samples came from an open-label, multicenter, first-in-human phase I dose-escalation trial of ivuxolimab. Adults with locally advanced or metastatic melanoma, renal cell, hepatocellular, or head and neck squamous cell carcinoma were enrolled in the trial. Before TCR sequencing, CD4+ T cells and CD8+ T cells were sorted from peripheral blood as separate populations.

To note about this clone: Its cognate antigen has yet to be identified. No much larger clone is present one base from it, and per-base qualities are unavailable.

The origin of this receptor is an adult with an advanced solid tumor such as melanoma, head and neck, liver or kidney cancer. The specimen was CD4+ or CD8+ T cells sorted from blood, collected in a trial of the OX40 agonist ivuxolimab. The receptor chain draws on TRBV9 and TRBJ2-3, with no D gene named confidently. The base sequence is TGTGCCAGCAGCGTGCCGGGCCACCATACGCAGTATTTT. This translates into CASSVPGHHTQYF.